The TCR beta chain under discussion was sequenced for a study of blood T cell repertoires in COVID-19 (dated by TCRdb to 2018 to 2021). Regarding the study in general: Collaborator samples came from the United States, Italy and Spain and covered acute and convalescent phases of COVID-19. The prospective study material was composed of cDNA or gDNA derived from T cells, B-cell-depleted T cells, or PBMCs. The dataset comprised deeply sampled blood TCRbeta repertoires from subjects exposed to, actively infected with, or recovered from COVID-19. A freely available public database, intended as a resource for researchers studying the immune response to SARS-CoV-2, is where the repertoires were released. Samples were obtained from the ongoing ImmuneRACE study (first 160 participants) and from about 1,300 subjects provided by 6 global collaborators. Nearly every sample came with metadata listing a de-identified subject ID, COVID-19 status, age in years and sex. HLA class I and class II types, where available, came from metadata supplied by the sample provider rather than from assay-based typing. What the study reported, not specific to this receptor: The quantity of clinical and demographic metadata differed by source and by participant and was supplied without curation.

The cysteine opens and the phenylalanine closes a CDR3 of 17 amino acids. The read is trimmed to its CDR3 DNA, 51 bases read in frame from base 1. Sequences LGHNA (CDR1) and YNFKEQ (CDR2) are obtained from the germline V gene. V is cut by 0 bases and J by 3 bases, and the space between the germline ends is 18 bases. With regard to this clone: Which antigen it targets is not known. The record has no base qualities; no much larger clone is one base away.

Each collaborating institution followed its own protocols to collect whole blood in K2EDTA tubes. For TCRbeta analysis, collaborator samples were shipped as frozen whole blood, as isolated PBMCs, or as DNA extracted from either sample type. The immunoSEQ Assay, a bias-controlled multiplex PCR, was used to amplify TCRbeta CDR3 regions from genomic DNA. The published analysis was carried out like this. Within the assay, amplification of reference gene primers was used to estimate how many nucleated cells each sample contained. Sequence reads were collapsed and filtered to measure the absolute abundance of every unique TCRbeta CDR3 rearrangement. For each sample, productive Simpson clonality was calculated as the square root of Simpson's diversity index over productive rearrangements. As stored in TCRdb, this immuneACCESS dataset retains in-frame rearrangements with V and J assigned. A fraction of the clones does not appear; measured against another copy, unresolved V genes explain less than half of the discrepancy, and the remainder lacks a known reason. That table supplies the V and J calls and clone size; D and trimming were determined from the DNA. In all, the sample holds some 150,000 clones, and 90% of those were seen once. Around 10% of the sample is taken by the ten largest.

The sequenced sample was peripheral blood. The source is an elderly woman with acute or convalescent COVID-19. The sequence links TRBV4-2 to TRBJ2-7; TRBD1 is perhaps the D gene, given 6 matching bases. CDR3 region: CASSQDLRAGALYEQYF. The nucleotide sequence reads TGTGCCAGCAGCCAAGATCTTAGGGCAGGGGCGCTCTACGAGCAGTACTTC.